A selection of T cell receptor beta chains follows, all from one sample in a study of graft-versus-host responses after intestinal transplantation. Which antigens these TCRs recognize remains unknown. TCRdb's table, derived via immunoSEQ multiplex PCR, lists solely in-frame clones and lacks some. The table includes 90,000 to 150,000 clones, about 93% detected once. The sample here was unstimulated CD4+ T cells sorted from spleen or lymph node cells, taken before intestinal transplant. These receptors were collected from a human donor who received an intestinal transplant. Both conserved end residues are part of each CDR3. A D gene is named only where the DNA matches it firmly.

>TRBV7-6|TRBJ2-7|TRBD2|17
CASSYRAGGPMTYEQYF
TGTGCCAGCAGCTACAGAGCGGGAGGGCCCATGACCTACGAGCAGTACTTC
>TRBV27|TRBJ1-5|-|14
CASSLFSSNQPQHF
TGTGCCAGCAGTTTATTCAGTAGCAATCAGCCCCAGCATTTT
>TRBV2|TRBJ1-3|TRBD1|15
CASSLQGARGNTIYF
TGTGCCAGCAGTCTACAGGGGGCGCGAGGAAACACCATATATTTT
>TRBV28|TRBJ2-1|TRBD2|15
CASRLAGLTNNEQFF
TGTGCCAGCAGGCTAGCGGGGTTGACAAACAATGAGCAGTTCTTC
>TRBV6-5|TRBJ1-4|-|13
CASRRQVNEKLFF
TGTGCCAGCAGGAGACAGGTTAATGAAAAACTGTTTTTT
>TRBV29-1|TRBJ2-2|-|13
CSVVGSGTGELFF
TGCAGCGTTGTGGGGAGTGGGACCGGGGAGCTGTTTTTT
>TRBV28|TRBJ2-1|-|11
CASGGSDEQFF
TGTGCCAGCGGGGGGTCTGATGAGCAGTTCTTC
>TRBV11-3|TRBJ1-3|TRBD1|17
CASSLEGDRAGENTIYF
TGTGCCAGCAGCTTAGAGGGAGACAGGGCAGGTGAAAACACCATATATTTT
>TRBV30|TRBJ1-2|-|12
CAWSTGGVPYTF
TGTGCCTGGAGTACCGGCGGGGTTCCCTACACCTTC
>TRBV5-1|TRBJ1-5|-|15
CASSSGSNGKEPQHF
TGCGCCAGCAGTTCCGGGTCAAACGGCAAGGAGCCCCAGCATTTT
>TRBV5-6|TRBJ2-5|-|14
CASSPNGFRAAQYF
TGTGCCAGCAGTCCGAACGGCTTTAGGGCTGCCCAGTACTTC
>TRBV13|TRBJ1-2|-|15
CASTWGKVRNYGYTF
TGTGCCAGCACTTGGGGGAAGGTGCGAAACTATGGCTACACCTTC
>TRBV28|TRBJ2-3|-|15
CASSSGLSSTDTQYF
TGTGCCAGCAGTTCGGGACTTTCTAGCACAGATACGCAGTATTTT
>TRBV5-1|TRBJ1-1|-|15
CASSLIPFLNTEAFF
TGCGCCAGCAGCTTGATTCCCTTTCTGAACACTGAAGCTTTCTTT
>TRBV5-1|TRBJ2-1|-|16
CASSTVSGSSYNEQFF
TGCGCCAGCAGTACCGTAAGCGGTAGCTCCTACAATGAGCAGTTCTTC
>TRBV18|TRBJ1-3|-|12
CASSPGLNTIYF
TGTGCCAGCTCACCGGGGCTAAACACCATATATTTT
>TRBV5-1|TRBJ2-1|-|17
CASSFTLGQGGVNEQFF
TGCGCCAGCAGCTTTACCCTGGGGCAGGGGGGAGTGAATGAGCAGTTCTTC